A selection of T cell receptor beta chains follows, all from one sample in a study of shared clonotypes between healthy human individuals. Assay used: immunoSEQ multiplex PCR; TCRdb lists only in-frame clones, some missing. The sample lists 2 million to 2.5 million clones; almost 96% were seen once. Source material: naive CD4+ T cells sorted from blood. The receptors were gathered from a man aged 18 to 30 in good health. Both conserved end residues are part of each CDR3. A D gene is named only where the DNA matches it firmly. Clone size is given for some rows only: seen once, a few or many times, or a class if the clone is expanded.

>NA|NA|TRBV7-2|TRBJ2-7
CASSLKVGLFWEQYF
TGTGCCAGCAGCTTAAAAGTGGGACTGTTTTGGGAGCAGTACTTC
>NA|NA|TRBV9|TRBJ1-3
CASNPGNSGNTIYF
TGTGCCAGCAACCCAGGGAACTCTGGAAACACCATATATTTT
>NA|NA|TRBV6-5|TRBJ1-2
CASSYIPPGPPYGYTF
TGTGCCAGCAGTTACATCCCCCCAGGGCCCCCCTATGGCTACACCTTC
>NA|TRBD1|TRBV5-6|TRBJ2-3
CASSPRGTGGLDTQYF
TGTGCCAGCAGCCCTAGAGGGACAGGGGGTTTGGATACGCAGTATTTT
>NA|NA|TRBV19|TRBJ2-2
CASSIRGPGELFF
TGTGCCAGTTCTATTAGGGGCCCCGGGGAGCTGTTTTTT
>NA|NA|TRBV29-1|TRBJ1-5
CSEARPFGQSWQPQHF
TGCAGCGAGGCCCGGCCCTTTGGACAGTCTTGGCAGCCCCAGCATTTT
>NA|TRBD2|TRBV5-1|TRBJ2-7
CASSLPSAGVQEQYF
TGCGCCAGCAGCTTGCCTTCGGCGGGAGTCCAGGAGCAGTACTTC
>NA|NA|TRBV7-2|TRBJ2-3
CASSLDGVGTDTQYF
TGTGCCAGCAGCTTAGACGGGGTTGGCACAGATACGCAGTATTTT
>NA|NA|TRBV28|TRBJ1-6
CASRPQGSSYNSPLHF
TGTGCCAGCAGGCCTCAAGGGAGCTCCTATAATTCACCCCTCCACTTT
>NA|NA|TRBV12-2|TRBJ2-1
CASRLEKRREFSYNEQFF
TGTGCAAGTCGCTTAGAGAAACGACGGGAGTTCTCCTACAATGAGCAGTTCTTC
>once|NA|TRBV5-1|TRBJ2-3
CASSLAPAPDTQYF
TGCGCCAGCAGCTTGGCCCCGGCCCCAGATACGCAGTATTTT